A single sample gave rise to the 20 T cell receptor beta chains below, sequenced in a study of shared clonotypes between healthy human individuals. Naive CD8 cells lacked CD45RO, underwent positive selection for CCR7 and left out terminally differentiated effector memory CD45RA+ cells. Sequencing used immunoSEQ multiplex PCR; TCRdb keeps in-frame clones, though not all of them. The sample includes about 2 million clones, about 95% of them seen just once. The sample was naive CD8+ T cells sorted from blood. Every receptor here comes from a man between 18 and 35 years old in good health.

This rearrangement joins TRBV4-1 to TRBJ1-1; the match to TRBD1 covers 7 bases. The trim removed 0 bases at V and 7 bases at J, leaving 17 bases unmatched. This CDR3 has 18 residues. The germline V gene encodes CDR1 MGHRA and CDR2 YSYEKL. Here the CDR3 DNA reads TGCGCCAGCAGCCAAGATGCCCCGACAGGGTTAGGATCTCGTGAAGCTTTCTTT. Its protein is CASSQDAPTGLGSREAFF.

In its sample, this clone was seen once. The rearrangement links TRBV28 to TRBJ2-7, with a weak D call TRBD1 (6 bases). Deletions cut 3 bases from V and 0 bases from J, with 15 bases between. CDR1 is MDHEN and CDR2 is SYDVKM in the germline V gene. This CDR3 spans 16 amino acids. CDR3 amino acids: CASSFRDGRGSYEQYF. Here the CDR3 DNA reads TGTGCCAGCAGTTTTCGTGACGGCAGGGGCTCCTACGAGCAGTACTTC.

J is TRBJ2-7 and V is TRBV10-2; D may be TRBD1 (6 bases). CDR3 length equals 14 residues. Germline CDR1 WSHSY, CDR2 SAAADI. The V gene lost 6 bases and the J gene lost 0 bases, with 12 bases spanning the gap. The DNA for the CDR3 is TGCGCCAGCAGGCCTGGACAGATCTCCTACGAGCAGTACTTC. This gives the protein CASRPGQISYEQYF.

The chain links TRBV29-1 to TRBJ1-4; 7 bases fit TRBD1. The V and J ends lost 7 bases and 0 bases, in that order; junction bases with no gene match: 14. CDR3 length equals 17 residues. Germline V gives CDR1 SQVTM, CDR2 ANQGSEA. The CDR3 loop reads CSASGPGGLATNEKLFF. In nucleotides, the CDR3 is TGCAGCGCCAGCGGCCCAGGGGGTTTAGCAACTAATGAAAAACTGTTTTTT.

The chain recombines TRBV30 with TRBJ1-1, with D tentatively TRBD1 (5 bases). Germline assignment: CDR1 GTSNPN and CDR2 SVGIG (reference sequence). The CDR3 loop spans 15 amino acids. V was shortened by 0 bases and J by 1 base, with 12 bases between the two germline ends. The CDR3 loop reads CAWSVRLGENTEAFF. The DNA of the CDR3 is TGTGCCTGGAGTGTACGGCTGGGGGAGAACACTGAAGCTTTCTTT.

As to this clone: The sample contains more than one DNA sequence encoding this CDR3. J is TRBJ2-5 and V is TRBV6-5, with TRBD2 identical over 9 bases. V was clipped by 3 bases and J by 2 bases; unmatched bases: 1. The CDR3 is made up of 14 amino acids. Germline CDR1 MNHEY, CDR2 SVGAGI. The CDR3 nucleotides are TGTGCCAGCAGTTATGCGGGAGGGCAAGAGACCCAGTACTTC. This translates into CASSYAGGQETQYF.

V and J are TRBV19 and TRBJ2-7; D may be TRBD1 (7 bases). Germline lookup yields CDR1 LNHDA and CDR2 SQIVND (reference sequence). V was pared by 3 bases and J by 5 bases, with 17 bases between. The CDR3 loop spans 15 amino acids. The CDR3 region is CASSIHRGGINEQYF. Written as DNA, the CDR3 is TGTGCCAGTAGTATCCACAGGGGAGGAATAAACGAGCAGTACTTC.

V gene TRBV7-9 combines with J gene TRBJ2-2; a possible D gene is TRBD1 (5 bases). The CDR3 consists of 17 residues. CDR1 SEHNR and CDR2 FQNEAQ come from the germline V gene (reference sequence). Trimming stripped 3 bases from V and 3 bases from J, with 17 bases between. Written as DNA, the CDR3 is TGTGCCAGCAGCTTCTCCCCTGGGCAGGGTGACACCGGGGAGCTGTTTTTT. This codes for CASSFSPGQGDTGELFF.

The rearrangement joins TRBV11-3 to TRBJ2-3, with D tentatively TRBD2 (5 bases). The length of the CDR3 is 15 residues. V was trimmed by 4 bases and J by 2 bases, leaving 13 bases between them. The germline V gene has CDR1 SGHNT and CDR2 YENEEA. CDR3 bases: TGTGCCAGCAGCTCAAGTCGGGGTATCACAGATACGCAGTATTTT. This codes for CASSSSRGITDTQYF.

The V gene is TRBV7-2, the J gene TRBJ2-5, with TRBD1 matching over 10 bases. The CDR3 extends over 13 amino acids. Germline trimming cut 6 bases from V and 6 bases from J; bases unmatched to any gene: 4. CDR1 and CDR2 (germline): SGHTA, FQGNSA. The CDR3 sequence is CASSYDRGQTQYF. CDR3 nucleotides: TGTGCCAGCAGTTACGACAGGGGGCAGACCCAGTACTTC.

The gene calls are TRBV7-6 and TRBJ1-5, with D possibly TRBD1 on 5 matching bases. V gave up 2 bases and J gave up 7 bases, with 12 bases separating them. This CDR3 region has 14 residues. Germline-derived CDR1 and CDR2 are SGHVS and FNYEAQ. CDR3 bases: TGTGCCAGCAGCTTATCAGGGAGGGGACAGCCCCAGCATTTT. This translates into CASSLSGRGQPQHF. Drawing the rest from reference TRBV7-6 and TRBJ1-5, the complete variable domain is GAGVSQSPRYKVTKRGQDVALRCDPISGHVSLYWYRQALGQGPEFLTYFNYEAQQDKSGLPNDRFSAERPEGSISTLTIQRTEQRDSAMYRCASSLSGRGQPQHFGDGTRLSIL.

On this clone itself: Other nucleotide sequences in the sample specify the same CDR3. CDR3 residues: CASSEGLAYEQYF. CDR3 DNA: TGTGCCAGCTCCGAGGGGCTAGCCTACGAGCAGTACTTC. The J gene is TRBJ2-7, the V gene TRBV11-2; D assignment may be TRBD1 or TRBD2 (5 bases each). Trimming left V 8 bases short and J 2 bases short, with 13 bases between. Per the germline V gene, CDR1 is SGHAT and CDR2 is FQNNGV. The CDR3 is 13 amino acids.

The gene calls are TRBV7-2 and TRBJ2-7; possible D gene TRBD1, 5 bases. CDR1 and CDR2 (germline): SGHTA, FQGNSA. Trimming took 1 base from V and 3 from J, leaving 7 bases between them. The CDR3 loop spans 13 amino acids. Here the CDR3 DNA reads TGTGCCAGCAGCTTAGTGACAGACTACGAGCAGTACTTC. Translation gives CASSLVTDYEQYF.

This chain connects TRBV4-3 to TRBJ2-1; D perhaps matches TRBD2 (5 bases). The germline CDR1 and CDR2 sequences are LGHNA and YSLEER. This CDR3 is 16 amino acids long. V dropped 0 bases and J dropped 3 bases, with 12 bases sitting between them. CDR3 amino acids: CASSQEDGIGYNEQFF. DNA of the CDR3: TGCGCCAGCAGCCAAGAGGACGGGATCGGCTACAATGAGCAGTTCTTC.

V usage is TRBV27 and J usage is TRBJ2-7, with 10 bases matching TRBD2. The CDR3 is 15 amino acids. From germline, CDR1 is MNHEY and CDR2 SMNVEV (reference sequence). Trimming at V came to 6 bases and at J to 2 bases, leaving 7 bases not matched to a gene. CDR3 region: CASRVKRGGTYEQYF. For the CDR3, the DNA is TGTGCCAGCAGGGTAAAGCGGGGGGGAACCTACGAGCAGTACTTC.

This sequence joins TRBV7-9 and TRBJ2-5; either TRBD1 or TRBD2 may supply D (5 bases each). This CDR3 has 14 amino acids. Trimming removed 2 bases at V and 2 bases at J, with 9 bases between. Germline values: CDR1 SEHNR, CDR2 FQNEAQ (reference sequence). The CDR3 bases are TGTGCCAGCAGCTTATCAGAGGGGCAAGAGACCCAGTACTTC. Translation: CASSLSEGQETQYF.

V usage is TRBV6-6 and J usage is TRBJ2-7; D is undetermined. The CDR3 has 14 residues. V dropped 6 bases and J dropped 0 bases, with 12 bases sitting between them. The germline V gene encodes CDR1 MNHNY and CDR2 SVGAGI (reference sequence). The DNA for the CDR3 is TGTGCCAGCAGCAACAGAGAGAGCTCCTACGAGCAGTACTTC. Amino acid sequence: CASSNRESSYEQYF.

The rearrangement links TRBV7-9 to TRBJ1-1; no definite D call. The CDR3 runs to 12 residues. The V end lost 5 bases, the J end lost 7 bases, and 11 bases lay between the germline ends. CDR1 and CDR2 (germline): SEHNR, FQNEAQ (reference sequence). The CDR3 here is CASSPRTVEAFF. The CDR3 DNA reads TGTGCCAGCAGCCCTCGGACGGTTGAAGCTTTCTTT.

The chain carries TRBV18 and TRBJ1-1; D gene ambiguous. From germline, CDR1 is KGHSH and CDR2 LQKENI. Trimming took off 0 bases at V and 0 bases at J, with 14 bases between the two ends. The CDR3 contains 17 residues. DNA for the CDR3: TGTGCCAGCTCACCACCGTTTGGGGATTCTATGAACACTGAAGCTTTCTTT. Translating gives CASSPPFGDSMNTEAFF.

The chain is built from TRBV9 and TRBJ1-4; no reliable D call. The V end was cut by 0 bases, the J end by 4 bases, with 10 bases between. This CDR3 has 15 residues. Germline V CDR1 and CDR2: SGDLS, YYNGEE. CDR3 sequence reads: CASSVDGLLNEKLFF. The CDR3 coding sequence is TGTGCCAGCAGCGTAGATGGCCTTCTTAATGAAAAACTGTTTTTT.